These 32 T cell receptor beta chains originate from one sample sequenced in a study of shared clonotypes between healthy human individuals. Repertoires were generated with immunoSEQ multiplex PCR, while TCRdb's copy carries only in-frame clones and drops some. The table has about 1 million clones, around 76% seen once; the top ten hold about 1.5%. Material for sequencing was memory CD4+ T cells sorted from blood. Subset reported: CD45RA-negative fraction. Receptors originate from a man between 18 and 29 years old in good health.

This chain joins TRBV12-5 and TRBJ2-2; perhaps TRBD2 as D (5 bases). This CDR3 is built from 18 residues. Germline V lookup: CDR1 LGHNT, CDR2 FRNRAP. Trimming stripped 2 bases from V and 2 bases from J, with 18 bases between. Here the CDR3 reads CASGLWALSGGNTGELFF. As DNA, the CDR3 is TGTGCTAGTGGTTTGTGGGCACTGAGCGGAGGAAACACCGGGGAGCTGTTTTTT.

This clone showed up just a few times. The CDR3 bases are TGTGCCAGCAGCGTAGCAGCAGGGTATGGGGATGGCTACACCTTC. It specifies CASSVAAGYGDGYTF. The J gene is TRBJ1-2, the V gene TRBV9; a possible D gene is TRBD1 (5 bases). V lost 0 bases to trimming and J lost 6 bases, with 15 bases between them. CDR3 length equals 15 residues. Germline-derived CDR1 and CDR2 are SGDLS and YYNGEE.

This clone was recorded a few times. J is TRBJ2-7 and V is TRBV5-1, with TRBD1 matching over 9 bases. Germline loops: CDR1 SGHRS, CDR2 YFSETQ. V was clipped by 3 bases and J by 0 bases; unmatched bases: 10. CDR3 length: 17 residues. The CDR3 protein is CASSSGVGTGSSYEQYF. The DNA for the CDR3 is TGCGCCAGCAGCTCGGGGGTCGGGACAGGGAGCTCCTACGAGCAGTACTTC.

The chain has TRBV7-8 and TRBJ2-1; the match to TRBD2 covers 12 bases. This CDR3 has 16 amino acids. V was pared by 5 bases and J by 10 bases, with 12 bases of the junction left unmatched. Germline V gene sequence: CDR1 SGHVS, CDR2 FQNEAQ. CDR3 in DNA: TGTGCCAGCAGCCTCAGGACTAGCGGGAAACCCTCGGAGCAGTTCTTC. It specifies CASSLRTSGKPSEQFF.

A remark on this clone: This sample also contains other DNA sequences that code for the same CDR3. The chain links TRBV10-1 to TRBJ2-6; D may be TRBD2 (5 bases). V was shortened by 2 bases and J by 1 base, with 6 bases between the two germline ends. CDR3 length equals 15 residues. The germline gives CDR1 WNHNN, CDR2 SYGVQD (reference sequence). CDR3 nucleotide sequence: TGCGCCAGCAGTGAGGGCGGGTCTGGGGCCAACGTCCTGACTTTC. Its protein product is CASSEGGSGANVLTF.

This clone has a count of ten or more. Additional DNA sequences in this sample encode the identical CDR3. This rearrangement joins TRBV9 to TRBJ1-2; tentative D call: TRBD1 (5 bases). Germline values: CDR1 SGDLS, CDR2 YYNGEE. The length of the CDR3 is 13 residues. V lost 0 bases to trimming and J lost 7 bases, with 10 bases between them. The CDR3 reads CASSVEGYSGYTF. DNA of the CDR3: TGTGCCAGCAGCGTAGAGGGGTACAGTGGCTACACCTTC.

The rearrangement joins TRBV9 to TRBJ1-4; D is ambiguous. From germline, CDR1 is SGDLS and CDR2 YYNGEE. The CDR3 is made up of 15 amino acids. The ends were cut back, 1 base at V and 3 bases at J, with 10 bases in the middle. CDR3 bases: TGTGCCAGCAGCGTATCCAGTCACGCTAATGAAAAACTGTTTTTT. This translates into CASSVSSHANEKLFF.

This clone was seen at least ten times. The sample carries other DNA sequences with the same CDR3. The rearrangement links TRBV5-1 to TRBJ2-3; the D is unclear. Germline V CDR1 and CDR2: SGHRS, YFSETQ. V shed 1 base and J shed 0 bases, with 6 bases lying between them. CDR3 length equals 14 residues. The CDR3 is CASSLSRSTDTQYF. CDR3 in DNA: TGCGCCAGCAGCTTGAGTCGCAGCACAGATACGCAGTATTTT. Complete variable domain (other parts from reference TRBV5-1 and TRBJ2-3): KAGVTQTPRYLIKTRGQQVTLSCSPISGHRSVSWYQQTPGQGLQFLFEYFSETQRNKGNFPGRFSGRQFSNSRSEMNVSTLELGDSALYLCASSLSRSTDTQYFGPGTRLTVL.

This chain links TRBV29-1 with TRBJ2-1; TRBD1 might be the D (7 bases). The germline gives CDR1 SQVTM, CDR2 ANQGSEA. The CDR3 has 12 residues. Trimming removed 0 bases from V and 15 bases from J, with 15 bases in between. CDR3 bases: TGCAGCGTTGAAGATGGAGGAGGGGGCAGGTTCTTC. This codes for CSVEDGGGGRFF.

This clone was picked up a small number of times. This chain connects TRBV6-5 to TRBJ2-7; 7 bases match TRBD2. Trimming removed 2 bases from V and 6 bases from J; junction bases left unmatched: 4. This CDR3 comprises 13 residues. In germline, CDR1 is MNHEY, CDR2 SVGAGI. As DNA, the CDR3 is TGTGCCAGCAGTTACGAGACTAGCCGCGAGCAGTACTTC. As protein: CASSYETSREQYF.

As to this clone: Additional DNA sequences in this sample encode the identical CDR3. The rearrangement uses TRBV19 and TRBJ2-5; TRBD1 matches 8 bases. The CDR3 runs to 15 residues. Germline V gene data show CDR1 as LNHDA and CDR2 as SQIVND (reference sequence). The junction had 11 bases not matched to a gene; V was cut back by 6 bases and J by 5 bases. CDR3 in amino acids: CASRSLDRGGETQYF. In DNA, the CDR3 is TGTGCCAGTAGGAGCCTTGACAGGGGAGGCGAGACCCAGTACTTC. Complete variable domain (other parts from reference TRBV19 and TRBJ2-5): DGGITQSPKYLFRKEGQNVTLSCEQNLNHDAMYWYRQDPGQGLRLIYYSQIVNDFQKGDIAEGYSVSREKKESFPLTVTSAQKNPTAFYLCASRSLDRGGETQYFGPGTRLLVL.

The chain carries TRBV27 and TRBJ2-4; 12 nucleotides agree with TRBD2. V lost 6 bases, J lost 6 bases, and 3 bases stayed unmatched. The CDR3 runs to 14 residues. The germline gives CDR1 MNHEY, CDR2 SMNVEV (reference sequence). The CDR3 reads CASRLAGGPNIQYF. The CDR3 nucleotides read TGTGCCAGCAGACTAGCGGGGGGTCCAAACATTCAGTACTTC.

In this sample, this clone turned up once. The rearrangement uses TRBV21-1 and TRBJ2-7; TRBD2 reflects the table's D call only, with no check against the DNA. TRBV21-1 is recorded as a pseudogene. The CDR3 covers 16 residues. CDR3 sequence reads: CASSKVPTESSYEQYF. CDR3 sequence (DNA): TGTGCCAGCAGCAAAGTACCCACGGAGAGCTCCTACGAGCAGTACTTC.

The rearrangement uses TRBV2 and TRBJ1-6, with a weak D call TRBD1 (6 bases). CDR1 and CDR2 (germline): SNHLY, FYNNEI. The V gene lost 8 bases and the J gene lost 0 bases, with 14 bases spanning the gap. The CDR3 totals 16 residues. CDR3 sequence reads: CASGGLSSSYNSPLHF. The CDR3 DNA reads TGTGCCAGCGGGGGGCTTTCTAGCTCCTATAATTCACCCCTCCACTTT. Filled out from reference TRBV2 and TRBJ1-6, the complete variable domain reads EPEVTQTPSHQVTQMGQEVILRCVPISNHLYFYWYRQILGQKVEFLVSFYNNEISEKSEIFDDQFSVERPDGSNFTLKIRSTKLEDSAMYFCASGGLSSSYNSPLHFGNGTRLTVT.

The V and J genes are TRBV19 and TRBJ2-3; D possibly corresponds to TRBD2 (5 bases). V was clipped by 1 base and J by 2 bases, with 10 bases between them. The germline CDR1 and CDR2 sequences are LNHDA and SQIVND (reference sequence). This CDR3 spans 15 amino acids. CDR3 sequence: CASSIAHGDTDTQYF. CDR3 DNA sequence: TGTGCCAGTAGTATAGCTCACGGGGACACAGATACGCAGTATTTT.

The CDR3 loop reads CASETGDRFAYEQYF. DNA for the CDR3: TGCGCCAGCGAAACGGGGGACAGGTTCGCCTACGAGCAGTACTTC. The J gene is TRBJ2-7, the V gene TRBV5-1; 8 bases match TRBD1. Germline V CDR1 and CDR2: SGHRS, YFSETQ. The trim removed 7 bases at V and 2 bases at J, leaving 11 bases unmatched. The CDR3 extends over 15 amino acids.

Here the CDR3 reads CASRPDPGGREFF. The CDR3 nucleotides are TGTGCCAGCAGGCCAGACCCCGGGGGTCGGGAGTTCTTC. V and J are TRBV28 and TRBJ2-1; possible D gene TRBD2, 6 bases. The V and J ends lost 6 bases and 14 bases respectively, with 20 bases between them. Per the germline V gene, CDR1 is MDHEN and CDR2 is SYDVKM. The CDR3 is 13 residues long.

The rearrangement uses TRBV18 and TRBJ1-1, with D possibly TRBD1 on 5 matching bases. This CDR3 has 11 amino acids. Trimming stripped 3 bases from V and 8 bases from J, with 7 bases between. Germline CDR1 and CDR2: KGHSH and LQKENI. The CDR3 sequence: CASSPGQEAFF. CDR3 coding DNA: TGTGCCAGCTCACCGGGGCAGGAAGCTTTCTTT.

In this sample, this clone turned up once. The CDR3 region has the DNA TGCGCCAGCAGTGTTTTCGGGAGGTTCCCTTCTTACGAGCAGTACTTC. It is translated as CASSVFGRFPSYEQYF. The chain joins TRBV10-1 to TRBJ2-7, with 7 bases lining up with TRBD2. The V gene's germline CDR1 is WNHNN and CDR2 SYGVQD (reference sequence). The V and J ends lost 4 bases and 4 bases, in that order; junction bases with no gene match: 13. This CDR3 is built from 16 residues.

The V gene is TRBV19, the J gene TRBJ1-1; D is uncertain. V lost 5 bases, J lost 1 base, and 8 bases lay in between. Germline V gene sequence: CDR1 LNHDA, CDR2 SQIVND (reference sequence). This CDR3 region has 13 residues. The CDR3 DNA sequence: TGTGCCAGTAGTGGCACCCGGAACACTGAAGCTTTCTTT. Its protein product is CASSGTRNTEAFF.

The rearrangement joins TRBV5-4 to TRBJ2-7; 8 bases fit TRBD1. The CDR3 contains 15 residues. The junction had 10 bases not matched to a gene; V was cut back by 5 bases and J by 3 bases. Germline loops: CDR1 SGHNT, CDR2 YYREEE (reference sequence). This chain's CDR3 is CASSSGGAGYYEQYF. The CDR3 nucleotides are TGTGCCAGCAGTTCAGGGGGCGCTGGGTACTACGAGCAGTACTTC.

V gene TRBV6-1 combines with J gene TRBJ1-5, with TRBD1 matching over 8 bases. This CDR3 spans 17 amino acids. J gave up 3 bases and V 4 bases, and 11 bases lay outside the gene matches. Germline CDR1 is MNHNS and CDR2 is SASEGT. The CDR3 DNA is TGTGCCAGCAGTGGACAGGGGATTAGCGGGTTCAATCAGCCCCAGCATTTT. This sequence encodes CASSGQGISGFNQPQHF.

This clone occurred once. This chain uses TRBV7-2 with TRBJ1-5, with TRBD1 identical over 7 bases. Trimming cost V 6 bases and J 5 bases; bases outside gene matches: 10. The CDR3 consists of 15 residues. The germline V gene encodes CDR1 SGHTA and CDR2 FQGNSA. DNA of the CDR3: TGTGCCAGCAGACGCAGACAGGGTGATGATCAGCCCCAGCATTTT. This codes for CASRRRQGDDQPQHF.

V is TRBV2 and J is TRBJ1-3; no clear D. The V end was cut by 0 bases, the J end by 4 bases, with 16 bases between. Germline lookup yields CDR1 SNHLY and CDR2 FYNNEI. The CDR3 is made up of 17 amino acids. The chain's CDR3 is CASSEALELLAGNTIYF. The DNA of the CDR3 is TGTGCCAGCAGTGAAGCGCTGGAACTTCTGGCCGGAAACACCATATATTTT.

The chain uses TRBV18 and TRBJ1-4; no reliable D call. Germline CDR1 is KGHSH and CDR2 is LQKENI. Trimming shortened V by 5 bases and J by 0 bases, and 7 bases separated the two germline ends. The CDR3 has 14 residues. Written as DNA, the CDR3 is TGTGCCAGCTCAGCTCAGGCAACTAATGAAAAACTGTTTTTT. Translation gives CASSAQATNEKLFF.

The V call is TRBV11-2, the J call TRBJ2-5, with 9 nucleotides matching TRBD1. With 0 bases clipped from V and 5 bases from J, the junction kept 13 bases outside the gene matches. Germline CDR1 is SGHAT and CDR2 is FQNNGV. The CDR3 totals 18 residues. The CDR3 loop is CASSLERAEQGATETQYF. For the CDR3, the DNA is TGTGCCAGCAGCTTAGAACGGGCGGAACAGGGGGCTACGGAGACCCAGTACTTC.

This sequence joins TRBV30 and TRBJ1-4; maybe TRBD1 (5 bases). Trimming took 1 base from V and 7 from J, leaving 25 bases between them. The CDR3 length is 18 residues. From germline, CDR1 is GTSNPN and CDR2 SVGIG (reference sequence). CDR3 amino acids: CAWSAPLIGGGTREKLFF. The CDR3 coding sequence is TGTGCCTGGAGTGCCCCGTTGATTGGGGGGGGAACTCGTGAAAAACTGTTTTTT.

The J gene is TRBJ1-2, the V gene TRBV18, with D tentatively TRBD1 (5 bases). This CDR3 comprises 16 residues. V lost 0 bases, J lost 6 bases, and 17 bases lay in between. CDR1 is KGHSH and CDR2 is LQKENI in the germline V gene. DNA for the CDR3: TGTGCCAGCTCACCACCGGGGCTCGTGATAGCGGATGGCTACACCTTC. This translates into CASSPPGLVIADGYTF.

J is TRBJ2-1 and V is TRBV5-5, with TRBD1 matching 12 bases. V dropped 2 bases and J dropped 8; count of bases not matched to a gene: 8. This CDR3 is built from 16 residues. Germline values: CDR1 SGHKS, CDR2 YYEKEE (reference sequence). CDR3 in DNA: TGTGCCAGCAGCTTACAACCGGGACAGGGGGCATATGAGCAGTTCTTC. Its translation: CASSLQPGQGAYEQFF.

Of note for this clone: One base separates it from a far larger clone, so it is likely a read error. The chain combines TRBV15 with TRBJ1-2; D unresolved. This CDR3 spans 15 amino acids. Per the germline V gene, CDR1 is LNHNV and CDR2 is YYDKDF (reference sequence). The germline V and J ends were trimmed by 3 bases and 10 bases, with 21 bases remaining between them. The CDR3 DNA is TGTGCCACCAGCAGGGGAGGTACGACCTCGCTTGACTACACCTTC. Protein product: CATSRGGTTSLDYTF.

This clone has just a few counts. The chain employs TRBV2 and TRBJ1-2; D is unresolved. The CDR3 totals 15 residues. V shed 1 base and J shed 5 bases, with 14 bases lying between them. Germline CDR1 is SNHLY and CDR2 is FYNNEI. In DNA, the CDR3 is TGTGCCAGCAGTGAAGGGGTAAATCGGCCTTATGGCTACACCTTC. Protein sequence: CASSEGVNRPYGYTF.

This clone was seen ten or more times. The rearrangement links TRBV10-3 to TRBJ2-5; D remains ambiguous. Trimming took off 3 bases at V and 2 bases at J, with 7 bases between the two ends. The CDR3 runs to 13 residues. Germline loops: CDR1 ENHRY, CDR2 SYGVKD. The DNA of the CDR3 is TGTGCCATCAGTGACAGCAGTCAAGAGACCCAGTACTTC. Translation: CAISDSSQETQYF.